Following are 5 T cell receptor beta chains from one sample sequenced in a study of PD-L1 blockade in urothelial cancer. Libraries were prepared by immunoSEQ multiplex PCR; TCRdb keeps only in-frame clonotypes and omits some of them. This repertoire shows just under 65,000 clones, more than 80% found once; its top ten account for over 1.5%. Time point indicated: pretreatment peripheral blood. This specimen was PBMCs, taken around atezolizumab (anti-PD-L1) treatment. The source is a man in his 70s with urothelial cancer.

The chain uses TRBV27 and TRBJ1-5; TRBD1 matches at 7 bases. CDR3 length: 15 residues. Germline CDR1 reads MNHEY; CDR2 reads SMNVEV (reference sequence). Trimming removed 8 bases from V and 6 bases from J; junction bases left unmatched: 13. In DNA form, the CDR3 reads TGTGCCAGCGGACCGACAGGGTATGGCGGTCAGCCCCAGCATTTT. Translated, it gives CASGPTGYGGQPQHF.

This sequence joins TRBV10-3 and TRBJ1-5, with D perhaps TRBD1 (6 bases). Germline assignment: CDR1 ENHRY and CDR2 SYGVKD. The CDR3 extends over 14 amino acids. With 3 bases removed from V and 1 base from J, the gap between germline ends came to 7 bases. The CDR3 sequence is CAISDGTSNQPQHF. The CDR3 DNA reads TGTGCCATCAGTGACGGGACAAGCAATCAGCCCCAGCATTTT.

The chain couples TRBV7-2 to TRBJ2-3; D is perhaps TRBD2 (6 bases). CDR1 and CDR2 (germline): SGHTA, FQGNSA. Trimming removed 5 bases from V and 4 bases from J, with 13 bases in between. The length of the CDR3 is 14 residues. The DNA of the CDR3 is TGTGCCAGCAGCCGTAGCGGCACCGCAGATACGCAGTATTTT. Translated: CASSRSGTADTQYF.

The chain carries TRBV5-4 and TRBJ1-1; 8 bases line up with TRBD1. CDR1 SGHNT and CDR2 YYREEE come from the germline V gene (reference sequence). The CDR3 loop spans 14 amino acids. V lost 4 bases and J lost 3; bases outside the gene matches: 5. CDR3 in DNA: TGTGCCAGCAGCCTCAGGGGGCTGGACACTGAAGCTTTCTTT. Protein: CASSLRGLDTEAFF.

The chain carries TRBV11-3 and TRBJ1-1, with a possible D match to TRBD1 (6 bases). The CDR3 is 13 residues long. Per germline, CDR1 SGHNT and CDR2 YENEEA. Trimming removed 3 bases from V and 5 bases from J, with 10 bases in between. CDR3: CASSFRGGTEAFF. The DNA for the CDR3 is TGTGCCAGCAGCTTTAGGGGGGGAACTGAAGCTTTCTTT.